These T cell receptor beta chains were read from a single sample in a study of CD8 T cells in ankylosing spondylitis. TCRdb analysed the 5' RACE reads with MiXCR anew, one entry per CDR3 protein. The sample consists of about 540,000 distinct CDR3 sequences, roughly 13% of them appearing once. Specimen: blood, either unsorted or a sorted T cell fraction (not recorded which). The receptors originated from a male donor with ankylosing spondylitis. The CDR3 runs from the conserved cysteine through the conserved F or W. The D gene is left open where the match is weak. Some rows mark clone size as missing; the rest say once, few, many or name a class of expanded clone.

J gene,clone size,D gene,V gene,CDR3 protein,CDR3 DNA
TRBJ2-3,.,TRBD2,TRBV24-1,CATALAGGPGTDTQYF,TGTGCCACCGCACTAGCGGGAGGGCCGGGCACAGATACGCAGTATTTT
TRBJ1-1,few,TRBD1,TRBV7-9,CASDRDRGQNTEAFF,TGTGCCAGCGACCGGGACAGGGGACAGAACACTGAAGCTTTCTTT
TRBJ2-1,many,TRBD2,TRBV25-1,CASSEPGLAGGIEQFF,TGTGCCAGCAGTGAACCGGGCCTAGCGGGAGGCATTGAGCAGTTCTTC
TRBJ2-1,many,TRBD2,TRBV7-6,CASSLITAGADNEQFF,TGTGCCAGCAGCTTAATCACAGCGGGAGCGGACAATGAGCAGTTCTTC
TRBJ1-3,many,.,TRBV12-3/TRBV12-4,CASSLGRGLGNTIYF,TGTGCCAGCAGTTTAGGCCGGGGCCTTGGAAACACCATATATTTT
TRBJ2-1,few,.,TRBV27,CASSLTGAAYNEQFF,TGTGCCAGCAGTTTGACGGGGGCCGCCTACAATGAGCAGTTCTTC
TRBJ1-1,many,.,TRBV10-2,CASSVGRMNTEAFF,TGCGCCAGCAGTGTTGGCAGAATGAACACTGAAGCTTTCTTT
TRBJ2-4,many,.,TRBV27,CASSQGTDPAKNIQYF,TGTGCCAGCAGCCAAGGGACGGACCCCGCCAAAAACATTCAGTACTTC
TRBJ1-6,few,.,TRBV7-8,CASSLVVTENSPLHF,TGTGCCAGCAGCTTAGTCGTAACAGAGAATTCACCCCTCCACTTT
TRBJ1-2,many,.,TRBV5-6,CASSVGENYGYTF,TGTGCCAGCAGCGTGGGGGAAAACTATGGCTACACCTTC
TRBJ1-2,.,TRBD1,TRBV20-1,CSARDSGQGGYGYTF,TGCAGTGCTAGGGACTCCGGACAGGGGGGTTATGGCTACACTTTC
TRBJ2-7,many,TRBD1,TRBV12-3/TRBV12-4,CASSLAEDRCF,TGTGCCAGCAGTTTAGCTGAGGACAGGTGTTTC
TRBJ2-1,.,.,TRBV18,CASSPLPGDNYNEQFF,TGTGCCAGCTCACCACTTCCGGGAGATAACTACAATGAGCAGTTCTTC
TRBJ2-5,.,.,TRBV10-2,CASRQGLAGAETQYF,TGCGCCAGCCGGCAGGGCCTAGCCGGCGCAGAGACCCAGTACTTC
TRBJ2-3,few,.,TRBV11-2,CASSPFYLRGLLSRQYF,TGTGCCAGCAGTCCGTTTTATTTGCGGGGCTTATTATCGCGGCAGTATTTT
TRBJ2-6,few,.,TRBV5-1,CASTPGAGANVLTF,TGCGCCAGCACTCCAGGGGCCGGGGCCAACGTCCTGACTTTC
TRBJ1-2,.,.,TRBV20-1,CSAKLDSYTNYGYTF,TGCAGTGCTAAACTAGACAGCTACACTAACTATGGCTACACCTTC
TRBJ2-7,.,TRBD2,TRBV2,CASSVRTPVGSGSSYEQYF,TGTGCCAGCAGTGTTCGGACCCCCGTGGGTAGCGGGAGCTCCTACGAGCAGTACTTC
TRBJ2-7,few,.,TRBV2,CASSALVSYEQYF,TGTGCCAGCAGTGCATTAGTCTCCTACGAGCAGTACTTC
TRBJ2-1,.,.,TRBV11-2,CATGEPPAYEQFF,TGCGCCACGGGGGAGCCCCCCGCCTATGAGCAGTTCTTC
TRBJ1-5,.,.,TRBV6-5,CASSFRRDGEISNQPQHF,TGTGCCAGCAGTTTCCGCCGGGACGGAGAAATTAGCAATCAGCCCCAGCATTTT
TRBJ2-1,.,.,TRBV6-2/TRBV6-3,CASRPGRHNEQFF,TGTGCCAGCAGACCCGGACGGCACAATGAGCAGTTCTTC
TRBJ1-6,few,TRBD1,TRBV12-3/TRBV12-4,CASEGTGTSSPLHF,TGTGCCAGCGAAGGGACAGGGACAAGTTCACCCCTCCACTTT
TRBJ2-2,many,.,TRBV5-1,CASSLGGPTDTGELFF,TGCGCCAGCAGCTTGGGAGGGCCCACGGACACCGGGGAGCTGTTTTTT
TRBJ2-7,.,.,TRBV15,CATSRDRVEQYF,TGTGCCACCAGCAGAGATCGAGTTGAGCAGTACTTC
TRBJ2-1,.,.,TRBV9,CASSTQRSGNEQFF,TGTGCCAGCAGCACCCAGCGGTCTGGGAATGAGCAGTTCTTC
TRBJ2-5,many,.,TRBV5-1,CASRLQETQYF,TGTGCCAGCAGATTACAAGAGACCCAGTACTTC
TRBJ2-1,.,.,TRBV20-1,CSALQAPISSNEQFF,TGCAGTGCTTTACAGGCGCCAATCTCCTCCAATGAGCAGTTCTTC
TRBJ2-1,.,TRBD2,TRBV27,CASSLAGVPSKFF,TGTGCCAGCAGTTTAGCGGGGGTCCCCAGCAAGTTCTTC
TRBJ1-1,.,.,TRBV18,CASSPGGLQAFF,TGTGCCAGCTCACCAGGAGGCTTGCAAGCTTTCTTT
TRBJ2-7,.,TRBD2,TRBV20-1,CSATPLSLAGGPSYEQYF,TGCAGTGCCACCCCGCTCTCCCTAGCGGGAGGCCCCTCCTACGAGCAGTACTTC
TRBJ2-3,.,.,TRBV20-1,CSASGQSTDTQYF,TGCAGTGCTAGTGGACAAAGCACAGATACGCAGTATTTT
TRBJ2-1,few,.,TRBV5-6,CASSLGFGGPNEQFF,TGTGCCAGCAGCCTAGGGTTCGGGGGGCCCAATGAGCAGTTCTTC
TRBJ2-3,.,TRBD2,TRBV20-1,CSAWTSEADTQYF,TGCAGTGCTTGGACTAGCGAAGCAGATACGCAGTATTTT
TRBJ1-1,.,.,TRBV20-1,CSATRHSNTEAFF,TGCAGTGCTACAAGACACTCGAACACTGAAGCTTTCTTT
TRBJ1-3,.,.,TRBV29-1,CSVEEQISGNTIYF,TGCAGCGTTGAAGAACAAATCTCTGGAAACACCATATATTTT
TRBJ2-2,.,TRBD2,TRBV9,CASSAHLSGSPGELFF,TGTGCCAGCAGCGCCCATTTGAGCGGGAGTCCCGGGGAGCTGTTTTTT
TRBJ1-2,few,.,TRBV27,CASRVGWGSLNYGYTF,TGTGCCAGCAGGGTCGGGTGGGGGTCCCTTAACTATGGCTACACCTTC
TRBJ2-7,few,.,TRBV4-2,CASSLTGSDYEQYF,TGTGCCAGCAGCCTCACAGGGAGTGACTACGAGCAGTACTTC
TRBJ1-4,many,.,TRBV4-1,CASSEGQTLNEKLFF,TGCGCCAGCAGCGAAGGACAGACCCTTAATGAAAAACTGTTTTTT
TRBJ2-1,.,.,TRBV24-1,CATSDSSGETYNEQFF,TGTGCCACCAGTGATTCGTCAGGGGAAACCTACAATGAGCAGTTCTTC
TRBJ2-3,few,TRBD2,TRBV27,CASTTLAGGGRTQYF,TGTGCCAGCACCACACTAGCGGGAGGAGGTCGTACGCAGTATTTT
TRBJ2-6,few,.,TRBV7-2,CASSLGGRRSGANVLTF,TGTGCCAGCAGCTTAGGGGGGAGAAGGTCTGGGGCCAACGTCCTGACTTTC
TRBJ1-1,few,.,TRBV6-5,CASSYGREADTEAFF,TGTGCCAGCAGTTACGGGAGGGAAGCGGACACTGAAGCTTTCTTT
TRBJ1-3,many,TRBD1,TRBV7-9,CASSRGPGGGNTIYF,TGTGCCAGCAGCAGAGGGCCAGGGGGAGGAAACACCATATATTTT
TRBJ2-3,.,.,TRBV20-1,CSAASGISTDTQYF,TGCAGTGCTGCCAGCGGTATTAGCACAGATACGCAGTATTTT
TRBJ1-6,few,TRBD1,TRBV13,CASSHRDSVYNSPLHF,TGTGCCAGCAGCCACCGGGACAGCGTCTATAATTCACCCCTCCACTTT
TRBJ2-1,many,.,TRBV5-1,CASSLGADNEQFF,TGCGCCAGCAGCTTGGGAGCGGACAATGAGCAGTTCTTC
TRBJ2-1,few,.,TRBV20-1,CSARRGGGDEQFF,TGCAGTGCTAGGAGAGGCGGCGGGGATGAGCAGTTCTTC
TRBJ2-1,.,.,TRBV20-1,CSARKGADNEQFF,TGCAGTGCTAGAAAAGGGGCGGACAATGAGCAGTTCTTC
TRBJ2-1,.,TRBD2,TRBV11-2,CASSSLSGRALDEQFF,TGTGCCAGCAGCTCCCTTAGCGGGAGGGCCCTTGATGAGCAGTTCTTC
TRBJ2-5,few,.,TRBV3-1,CASSKRGAQETQYF,TGTGCCAGCAGCAAACGGGGGGCCCAGGAGACCCAGTACTTC